Below are 22 T cell receptor beta chains sequenced from a single sample in a study of shared clonotypes between healthy human individuals. Assay used: immunoSEQ multiplex PCR; TCRdb lists only in-frame clones, some missing. The table shows roughly 640,000 clones, with approximately 74% occurring only once. Sequencing input: memory CD4+ T cells sorted from blood. As for subset: CD45RA-negative fraction. The receptors originated from a young woman in good health.

The chain joins TRBV5-1 to TRBJ1-2; D uncertain. The CDR3 totals 14 residues. The germline V gene has CDR1 SGHRS and CDR2 YFSETQ. Trimming took 1 base from V and 2 from J, leaving 9 bases between them. The CDR3 sequence: CASSLNGENYGYTF. The CDR3 DNA follows: TGCGCCAGCAGCTTGAACGGAGAAAACTATGGCTACACCTTC.

The chain has TRBV19 and TRBJ2-1, with TRBD2 matching 9 bases. This CDR3 is built from 15 residues. After removal of 4 bases from V and 4 bases from J, the junction contained 5 bases not matched to a gene. CDR1 LNHDA and CDR2 SQIVND come from the germline V gene (reference sequence). DNA for the CDR3: TGTGCCAGTAGTAGCGGGAGGGCCGTGTACAATGAGCAGTTCTTC. This translates into CASSSGRAVYNEQFF.

This chain joins TRBV18 and TRBJ2-1; 7 nucleotides align to TRBD2. There are 16 residues in the CDR3. V lost 0 bases and J lost 8; bases outside the gene matches: 10. Germline CDR1 and CDR2: KGHSH and LQKENI. The CDR3 loop reads CASSPPRGSRADEQFF. CDR3 sequence (DNA): TGTGCCAGCTCACCACCACGCGGGAGCAGAGCCGATGAGCAGTTCTTC. Drawing the rest from reference TRBV18 and TRBJ2-1, the complete variable domain is NAGVMQNPRHLVRRRGQEARLRCSPMKGHSHVYWYRQLPEEGLKFMVYLQKENIIDESGMPKERFSAEFPKEGPSILRIQQVVRGDSAAYFCASSPPRGSRADEQFFGPGTRLTVL.

The chain employs TRBV27 and TRBJ2-1; D not certain. CDR3 length equals 15 residues. V lost 2 bases and J 6 bases, leaving 14 bases between the germline ends. Per the germline V gene, CDR1 is MNHEY and CDR2 is SMNVEV (reference sequence). CDR3 sequence: CASSLPIDGSNEQFF. DNA of the CDR3: TGTGCCAGCAGTTTACCTATCGACGGGTCCAATGAGCAGTTCTTC.

The rearrangement links TRBV5-4 to TRBJ2-5; TRBD1 aligns across 8 bases. This CDR3 is built from 14 residues. Looked up from germline, CDR1 is SGHNT and CDR2 is YYREEE (reference sequence). The V gene end was trimmed by 4 bases and the J gene end by 3 bases; junction bases not matched to a gene: 5. CDR3 amino acids: CASSAKDREETQYF. CDR3 bases: TGTGCCAGCAGCGCCAAGGACAGGGAAGAGACCCAGTACTTC.

This clone occurred many times. V and J are TRBV6-6 and TRBJ1-5; D is possibly TRBD1 (5 bases). V lost 2 bases and J 7 bases, leaving 15 bases between the germline ends. The germline gives CDR1 MNHNY, CDR2 SVGAGI (reference sequence). CDR3 length: 15 residues. The CDR3 DNA reads as TGTGCCAGCAGTTACCGGACAAGCGGAGACCAGCCCCAGCATTTT. Its translation is CASSYRTSGDQPQHF.

The J gene is TRBJ2-3, the V gene TRBV27, with D perhaps matching TRBD2 (6 bases). The length of the CDR3 is 18 residues. V lost 6 bases and J lost 1, with 23 bases in between. Germline V gives CDR1 MNHEY, CDR2 SMNVEV (reference sequence). DNA of the CDR3: TGTGCCAGCAGGTTCGGGGCGGGGCGGGATGGGGGCACAGATACGCAGTATTTT. Translation: CASRFGAGRDGGTDTQYF.

This chain joins TRBV30 and TRBJ1-6, with 9 bases that match TRBD1. The CDR3 is 13 residues long. Germline trimming cut 4 bases from V and 7 bases from J; bases unmatched to any gene: 2. The germline V gene encodes CDR1 GTSNPN and CDR2 SVGIG (reference sequence). CDR3 DNA: TGTGCCTGGACAGACAGGGGGAATTCACCCCTCCACTTT. Protein product: CAWTDRGNSPLHF.

To note about this clone: This same CDR3 is encoded by further DNA sequences in the sample. The chain joins TRBV5-1 to TRBJ1-5; 7 bases line up with TRBD1. Trimming took 7 bases from V and 0 from J; bases not matched to a gene: 7. Germline V gene sequence: CDR1 SGHRS, CDR2 YFSETQ. This CDR3 has 15 residues. The CDR3 region is CASSFTGDSNQPQHF. Here the CDR3 DNA reads TGCGCCAGCTCGTTCACAGGGGATAGCAATCAGCCCCAGCATTTT.

This clone was seen more than once but under ten times. The chain links TRBV9 to TRBJ1-2; 9 nucleotides align to TRBD1. The CDR3 is 14 amino acids. The J segment lost 5 bases and the V segment lost 4 bases, leaving 6 bases of the junction unmatched. CDR1 is SGDLS, CDR2 YYNGEE, per germline. CDR3 in amino acids: CASSLSGTGYGYTF. The CDR3 bases are TGTGCCAGCAGCTTATCCGGGACAGGGTATGGCTACACCTTC.

This rearrangement joins TRBV6-5 to TRBJ2-6; 9 bases agree with TRBD1. This CDR3 is 15 amino acids long. CDR1 is MNHEY, CDR2 SVGAGI, per germline. Trimming cost V 10 bases and J 0 bases; bases outside gene matches: 4. The CDR3 sequence is CATGTGNSGANVLTF. In DNA, the CDR3 is TGTGCCACCGGGACAGGGAACTCTGGGGCCAACGTCCTGACTTTC.

The J gene is TRBJ1-2, the V gene TRBV15; no firm D call. The CDR3 is 16 residues long. Trimming removed 0 bases from V and 0 bases from J, with 11 bases in between. The germline V gene encodes CDR1 LNHNV and CDR2 YYDKDF (reference sequence). The chain's CDR3 is CATSRDLDRSNYGYTF. CDR3 bases: TGTGCCACCAGCAGAGATTTGGACCGGTCTAACTATGGCTACACCTTC.

The chain joins TRBV27 to TRBJ2-3; D is perhaps TRBD2 (5 bases). Germline values: CDR1 MNHEY, CDR2 SMNVEV (reference sequence). V gave up 7 bases and J gave up 2 bases, with 13 bases separating them. This CDR3 comprises 14 residues. CDR3 bases: TGTGCCAGCAAGCGAAACGGGAACACAGATACGCAGTATTTT. As protein: CASKRNGNTDTQYF.

The chain uses TRBV5-4 and TRBJ2-5; D assignment may be TRBD1 or TRBD2 (6 bases each). Per germline, CDR1 SGHNT and CDR2 YYREEE (reference sequence). V was clipped by 2 bases and J by 2 bases, with 10 bases between them. The CDR3 totals 14 residues. CDR3 sequence (DNA): TGTGCCAGCAGCTTCACAGGGACTCAAGAGACCCAGTACTTC. Translated: CASSFTGTQETQYF.

V and J are TRBV19 and TRBJ1-1; 8 bases line up with TRBD1. V was pared by 9 bases and J by 5 bases, with 5 bases of the junction left unmatched. The CDR3 has 12 residues. The V gene's germline CDR1 is LNHDA and CDR2 SQIVND (reference sequence). The CDR3 sequence is CASRQGSTEAFF. In DNA, the CDR3 is TGTGCCAGCCGACAGGGGAGTACTGAAGCTTTCTTT.

A note on this clone: The sample contains more than one DNA sequence encoding this CDR3. V and J are TRBV7-2 and TRBJ2-7; 12 nucleotides agree with TRBD2. The ends lost 3 bases at V and 0 bases at J; junction bases unmatched: 0. Germline CDR1 is SGHTA and CDR2 is FQGNSA. The CDR3 runs to 15 residues. The CDR3 protein is CASSLTSGSSYEQYF. DNA of the CDR3: TGTGCCAGCAGCTTGACTAGCGGGAGCTCCTACGAGCAGTACTTC. Drawing the rest from reference TRBV7-2 and TRBJ2-7, the complete variable domain is GAGVSQSPSNKVTEKGKDVELRCDPISGHTALYWYRQSLGQGLEFLIYFQGNSAPDKSGLPSDRFSAERTGGSVSTLTIQRTQQEDSAVYLCASSLTSGSSYEQYFGPGTRLTVT.

The chain is built from TRBV12-5 and TRBJ1-1, with D uncertain. V was clipped by 0 bases and J by 4 bases, with 18 bases between them. Germline V gives CDR1 LGHNT, CDR2 FRNRAP. There are 17 residues in the CDR3. The CDR3 DNA follows: TGTGCTAGTGGTTTGGTAGTCTTTGAGGGATTTGCCACTGAAGCTTTCTTT. Translated, it gives CASGLVVFEGFATEAFF.

This chain links TRBV13 with TRBJ2-3, with 12 bases identical to TRBD2. The CDR3 length is 15 residues. Trimming cost V 4 bases and J 4 bases; bases outside gene matches: 3. Germline lookup yields CDR1 PRHDT and CDR2 FYEKMQ (reference sequence). As DNA, the CDR3 is TGTGCCAGCAGCTCCCGACTAGCGGGAGCAGATACGCAGTATTTT. This encodes CASSSRLAGADTQYF.

The chain carries TRBV7-2 and TRBJ2-5; 13 bases are a match to TRBD2. The DNA end lines up better with TRBJ2-7; the J call may be wrong. The CDR3 sequence is 16 residues long. The germline gives CDR1 SGHTA, CDR2 FQGNSA. The CDR3 protein is CASSSRTSGSINEQYF. The CDR3 bases are TGTGCCAGCAGCTCCCGGACTAGCGGGAGTATAAACGAGCAGTACTTC.

This clone came up once. The genes are TRBV7-9 and TRBJ1-5; TRBD1 matches 9 bases. The CDR3 covers 15 residues. Germline V lookup: CDR1 SEHNR, CDR2 FQNEAQ (reference sequence). V was pared by 5 bases and J by 7 bases, with 9 bases of the junction left unmatched. In nucleotides, the CDR3 is TGTGCCAGCAGCCAACAGGGGGCTGGGAGACAGCCCCAGCATTTT. Protein sequence: CASSQQGAGRQPQHF.

The gene calls are TRBV4-1 and TRBJ2-7, with TRBD1 matching 10 bases. This CDR3 has 15 amino acids. J lost 6 bases, V lost 2 bases, and 7 bases had no gene match. Germline V lookup: CDR1 MGHRA, CDR2 YSYEKL. The CDR3 is CASSQPGTGEGEQYF. CDR3 coding DNA: TGCGCCAGCAGCCAACCCGGGACAGGGGAAGGCGAGCAGTACTTC.

This clone was found a few times. The J gene is TRBJ1-1, the V gene TRBV2; 7 bases line up with TRBD1. The CDR3 totals 13 residues. The germline V gene has CDR1 SNHLY and CDR2 FYNNEI. The trim removed 8 bases at V and 0 bases at J, leaving 3 bases unmatched. CDR3 coding DNA: TGTGCCAGCCAGGGACAGTTGAACACTGAAGCTTTCTTT. This codes for CASQGQLNTEAFF.